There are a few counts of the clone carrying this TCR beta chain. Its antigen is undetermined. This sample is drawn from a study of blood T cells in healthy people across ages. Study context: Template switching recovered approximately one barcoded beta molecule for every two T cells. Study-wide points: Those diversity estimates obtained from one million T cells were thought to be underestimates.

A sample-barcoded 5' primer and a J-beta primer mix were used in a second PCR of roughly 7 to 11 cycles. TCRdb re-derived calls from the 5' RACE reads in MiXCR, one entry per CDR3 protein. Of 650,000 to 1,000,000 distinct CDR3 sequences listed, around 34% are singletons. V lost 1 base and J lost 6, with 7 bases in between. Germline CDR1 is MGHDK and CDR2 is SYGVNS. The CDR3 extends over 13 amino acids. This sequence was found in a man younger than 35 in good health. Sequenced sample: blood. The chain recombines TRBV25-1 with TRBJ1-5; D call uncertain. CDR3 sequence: CASSESYGQPQHF. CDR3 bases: TGTGCCAGCAGTGAATCCTACGGTCAGCCCCAGCATTTT.